These 32 T cell receptor beta chains came from one sample sequenced in a study of naive and memory T cell subsets. The beta constant-region primer was an equimolar mix of two oligonucleotides covering TRBC1 and TRBC2. Using its own MiXCR run on the UMI-ligation and nested PCR reads, TCRdb lists one record per CDR3 protein. Here the sample spans 130,000 to 150,000 distinct CDR3 sequences, about 15% being singletons. The sample comprised naive CD4+ T cells from blood. These TCRs come from a human donor in good health.

This chain links TRBV10-3 with TRBJ2-1, with 10 positions matching TRBD2. There are 13 residues in the CDR3. Trimming at V came to 6 bases and at J to 9 bases, leaving 5 bases not matched to a gene. Germline CDR1 ENHRY, CDR2 SYGVKD. CDR3 DNA: TGTGCCATCAGCTCGCTAGCGGGAGTTGAGCAGTTCTTC. The encoded protein is CAISSLAGVEQFF.

The chain is built from TRBV28 and TRBJ2-5; 7 bases are a match to TRBD1. Trimming removed 4 bases from V and 3 bases from J; junction bases left unmatched: 8. In germline, CDR1 is MDHEN, CDR2 SYDVKM. This CDR3 region has 15 residues. The CDR3 nucleotides are TGTGCCAGCAGTTCCGGAGGACAGGCCGAAGAGACCCAGTACTTC. Translation: CASSSGGQAEETQYF.

V gene TRBV20-1 combines with J gene TRBJ2-3; 9 bases line up with TRBD2. The V and J ends lost 3 bases and 5 bases, in that order; junction bases with no gene match: 27. Germline V gene sequence: CDR1 DFQATT, CDR2 SNEGSKA (reference sequence). The CDR3 is 21 residues long. CDR3 in DNA: TGCAGTGCTAGGGGTCTCCTTTTTATAGCGGGAGAGTCGGATTGTGGAGATACGCAGTATTTT. The encoded protein is CSARGLLFIAGESDCGDTQYF.

This clonotype was detected a few times. The chain couples TRBV21-1 to TRBJ2-7. TRBV21-1 is tagged as a pseudogene. CDR3 size: 14 residues. CDR3 DNA: TGTGCCAGCAGCAGGAGTATTTGGGTTTACGAGCAGTACTTC. This codes for CASSRSIWVYEQYF.

The chain links TRBV12-3 or TRBV12-4 to TRBJ2-5; D gene ambiguous. The CDR3 length is 14 residues. Trimming stripped 3 bases from V and 1 base from J, with 9 bases between. The CDR3 region has the DNA TGTGCCAGCAGTTTCGGAACTTTCCAAGAGACCCAGTACTTC. It codes for CASSFGTFQETQYF.

This chain joins TRBV5-1 and TRBJ1-1; no clear D. Trimming shortened V by 2 bases and J by 0 bases, and 11 bases separated the two germline ends. Per germline, CDR1 SGHRS and CDR2 YFSETQ. This CDR3 contains 15 residues. The DNA of the CDR3 is TGCGCCAGCAGCTTTGGCATCGCTATGAACACTGAAGCTTTCTTT. Translating it yields CASSFGIAMNTEAFF.

This sequence joins TRBV5-1 and TRBJ2-3, with D perhaps TRBD2 (5 bases). This CDR3 region has 14 residues. CDR1 and CDR2 (germline): SGHRS, YFSETQ. V shed 2 bases and J shed 4 bases, with 11 bases lying between them. The CDR3 region is CASSLGPGADTQYF. CDR3 in DNA: TGCGCCAGCAGCTTAGGACCCGGGGCAGATACGCAGTATTTT. Full variable domain (missing parts from reference TRBV5-1 and TRBJ2-3): KAGVTQTPRYLIKTRGQQVTLSCSPISGHRSVSWYQQTPGQGLQFLFEYFSETQRNKGNFPGRFSGRQFSNSRSEMNVSTLELGDSALYLCASSLGPGADTQYFGPGTRLTVL.

The rearrangement links TRBV5-1 to TRBJ1-2; 7 nucleotides align to TRBD1. V was pared by 3 bases and J by 4 bases, with 12 bases of the junction left unmatched. Germline CDR1 SGHRS, CDR2 YFSETQ. This CDR3 spans 16 amino acids. DNA of the CDR3: TGCGCCAGCAGCTACGGAACTCGACAGGGTGGCTATGGCTACACCTTC. This translates into CASSYGTRQGGYGYTF. Full variable domain (missing parts from reference TRBV5-1 and TRBJ1-2): KAGVTQTPRYLIKTRGQQVTLSCSPISGHRSVSWYQQTPGQGLQFLFEYFSETQRNKGNFPGRFSGRQFSNSRSEMNVSTLELGDSALYLCASSYGTRQGGYGYTFGSGTRLTVV.

V is TRBV11-2 and J is TRBJ2-5; 11 bases are a match to TRBD2. The ends lost 1 base at V and 5 bases at J; junction bases unmatched: 6. CDR3 length: 16 amino acids. CDR1 and CDR2 (germline): SGHAT, FQNNGV. The CDR3 loop is CASSLGLAGGGETQYF. In DNA form, the CDR3 reads TGTGCCAGCAGCTTAGGATTAGCGGGAGGGGGGGAGACCCAGTACTTC.

In this sample, this clonotype turned up a few times. The chain has TRBV7-3 and TRBJ2-1, with 12 bases identical to TRBD2. Germline assignment: CDR1 SGHTA and CDR2 FQGTGA. Trimming cost V 4 bases and J 2 bases; bases outside gene matches: 9. The CDR3 runs to 18 residues. CDR3 nucleotides: TGTGCCAGCAGCTCGGTCGGGACTAGCGGGCGCACCTACAATGAGCAGTTCTTC. Its translation is CASSSVGTSGRTYNEQFF.

This clonotype occurred once. A junction boundary mismatches the germline segment, possibly from a read error. This chain uses TRBV20-1 with TRBJ1-5; tentative D call: TRBD1 (5 bases). The CDR3 has 15 amino acids. The germline V gene encodes CDR1 DFQATT and CDR2 SNEGSKA (reference sequence). The CDR3 DNA reads as TGCAGTGCTAGACATCAGGGCAATGGGAATCAGCCCCAGCGTTTT. Amino acids: CSARHQGNGNQPQRF.

This clonotype showed up just a few times. The chain carries TRBV20-1 and TRBJ2-3, with no clear D. This CDR3 is 13 amino acids long. Trimming removed 0 bases at V and 2 bases at J, with 6 bases between. Germline-derived CDR1 and CDR2 are DFQATT and SNEGSKA (reference sequence). The CDR3 sequence is CSARDPNTDTQYF. The DNA for the CDR3 is TGCAGTGCTAGAGACCCTAACACAGATACGCAGTATTTT.

This sequence joins TRBV7-9 and TRBJ1-1; D ambiguous. Per the germline V gene, CDR1 is SEHNR and CDR2 is FQNEAQ (reference sequence). The CDR3 sequence is 14 residues long. V lost 7 bases, J lost 6 bases, and 18 bases lay in between. The CDR3 nucleotides read TGTGCCAGCAAGGAGCAAACTGTCATTCCTGAAGCTTTCTTT. This gives the protein CASKEQTVIPEAFF.

The rearrangement links TRBV2 to TRBJ2-3, with D uncertain. V was cut by 4 bases and J by 2 bases, with 7 bases left in between. The CDR3 runs 13 residues. The germline CDR1 and CDR2 sequences are SNHLY and FYNNEI. The CDR3 DNA reads TGTGCCAGCAGTGGGCCAGCCACAGATACGCAGTATTTT. The encoded protein is CASSGPATDTQYF.

CDR3 sequence (DNA): TGTGCCAGCAGTTTAATTGGGACGAGGAACACTGAAGCTTTCTTT. This gives the protein CASSLIGTRNTEAFF. The V and J genes are TRBV27 and TRBJ1-1; a possible D gene is TRBD1 (5 bases). Trimming pared 2 bases from V and 1 base from J, leaving 11 bases between. The germline CDR1 and CDR2 sequences are MNHEY and SMNVEV (reference sequence). The CDR3 consists of 15 residues.

The chain couples TRBV19 to TRBJ1-5, with D hard to call. Trimming removed 4 bases at V and 0 bases at J, with 10 bases between. This CDR3 has 15 amino acids. The germline V gene encodes CDR1 LNHDA and CDR2 SQIVND (reference sequence). The CDR3 here is CASSTPGDSNQPQHF. For the CDR3, the DNA is TGTGCCAGTAGTACCCCCGGGGATAGCAATCAGCCCCAGCATTTT. Supplemented by reference TRBV19 and TRBJ1-5, the full variable domain reads DGGITQSPKYLFRKEGQNVTLSCEQNLNHDAMYWYRQDPGQGLRLIYYSQIVNDFQKGDIAEGYSVSREKKESFPLTVTSAQKNPTAFYLCASSTPGDSNQPQHFGDGTRLSIL.

The chain joins TRBV7-2 to TRBJ2-7; no reliable D call. The V and J ends lost 5 bases and 3 bases respectively, with 11 bases between them. This CDR3 is built from 13 residues. CDR1 is SGHTA and CDR2 is FQGNSA in the germline V gene. CDR3: CASSTAHGYEQYF. The CDR3 DNA follows: TGTGCCAGCAGCACCGCCCACGGCTACGAGCAGTACTTC.

This clonotype has a handful of counts. The V and J genes are TRBV11-2 and TRBJ2-5; TRBD2 agrees at 8 bases. V gave up 5 bases and J gave up 4 bases; unmatched junction bases: 12. Germline V gene lookup returns CDR1 SGHAT and CDR2 FQNNGV. The CDR3 has 16 amino acids. The CDR3: CASSPGPAGVGETQYF. The CDR3 bases are TGTGCCAGCAGCCCAGGTCCAGCGGGAGTTGGAGAGACCCAGTACTTC.

The rearrangement links TRBV12-3 or TRBV12-4 to TRBJ1-5; a weak D match, TRBD1 (6 bases). The CDR3 extends over 15 amino acids. Trimming shortened V by 5 bases and J by 7 bases, and 18 bases separated the two germline ends. For the CDR3, the DNA is TGTGCCAGCAGTCCTAGCTCAGGGGACGGCCAGCCCCAGCATTTT. As protein: CASSPSSGDGQPQHF.

This clonotype was seen more than once but under ten times. J is TRBJ2-7 and V is TRBV29-1, with a tentative D call TRBD1 (5 bases). CDR3 length equals 12 residues. CDR1 and CDR2 from the germline V gene are SQVTM and ANQGSEA. Trimming cost V 4 bases and J 2 bases, with 9 bases left between them. The CDR3 loop is CSVGTRTYEQYF. The CDR3 nucleotides are TGCAGCGTTGGGACACGGACCTACGAGCAGTACTTC.

In this sample, this clonotype turned up a few times. The chain links TRBV6-5 to TRBJ2-5, with D maybe TRBD2 (7 bases). Germline V gene sequence: CDR1 MNHEY, CDR2 SVGAGI. V gave up 6 bases and J gave up 5 bases, with 22 bases separating them. CDR3 length equals 16 residues. The CDR3 DNA reads TGTGCCAGCAGCCCGCGTCGGGGGGCCACAGGGGAGACCCAGTACTTC. Protein sequence: CASSPRRGATGETQYF.

This chain joins TRBV11-2 and TRBJ2-2; TRBD1 is a possible D gene (6 bases). This CDR3 contains 18 residues. Trimming cost V 0 bases and J 3 bases, with 17 bases left between them. CDR1 and CDR2 (germline): SGHAT, FQNNGV. CDR3 region: CASSLDSLFRGHTGELFF. The CDR3 DNA is TGTGCCAGCAGCTTAGATTCCCTTTTCAGGGGTCACACCGGGGAGCTGTTTTTT.

The chain has TRBV7-7 and TRBJ2-1, with a weak D call TRBD1 (6 bases). Germline V CDR1 and CDR2: SSHAT, FNYEAQ (reference sequence). Trimming removed 3 bases at V and 9 bases at J, with 21 bases between. The CDR3 is made up of 16 amino acids. CDR3 sequence reads: CASSFSTVRGSGEQFF. CDR3 nucleotide sequence: TGTGCCAGCAGCTTTTCTACTGTCAGGGGCAGCGGTGAGCAGTTCTTC.

This rearrangement joins TRBV7-2 to TRBJ2-1; D remains ambiguous. The germline V and J ends were trimmed by 2 bases and 4 bases, with 6 bases remaining between them. The CDR3 is 13 residues long. Germline V gene lookup returns CDR1 SGHTA and CDR2 FQGNSA. This chain's CDR3 is CASSLSQYNEQFF. The CDR3 DNA is TGTGCCAGCAGCTTAAGCCAGTACAATGAGCAGTTCTTC.

This sequence joins TRBV7-9 and TRBJ1-5; no firm D call. CDR3 size: 13 residues. The V gene's germline CDR1 is SEHNR and CDR2 FQNEAQ (reference sequence). The V and J ends lost 5 bases and 5 bases respectively, with 10 bases between them. Here the CDR3 DNA reads TGTGCCAGCAGCACGGACGGCTATCAGCCCCAGCATTTT. Translating gives CASSTDGYQPQHF.

The chain joins TRBV7-3 to TRBJ2-1; unclear D gene. The length of the CDR3 is 15 residues. Germline values: CDR1 SGHTA, CDR2 FQGTGA. Trimming cost V 4 bases and J 3 bases, with 13 bases left between them. CDR3 sequence reads: CASSSSGRVYNEQFF. In nucleotides, the CDR3 is TGTGCCAGCAGCTCCTCTGGGCGAGTCTACAATGAGCAGTTCTTC.

The V gene is TRBV6-2 or TRBV6-3, the J gene TRBJ2-5; no firm D call. CDR3 length: 12 amino acids. Germline CDR1 MNHEY, CDR2 SVGEGT. The V and J ends lost 6 bases and 5 bases respectively, with 10 bases between them. The DNA of the CDR3 is TGTGCCAGCAGCGACCGAAGGGAGACCCAGTACTTC. Translation: CASSDRRETQYF.

V usage is TRBV7-3 and J usage is TRBJ2-7; the match to TRBD2 covers 7 bases. The CDR3 is 15 amino acids. With 5 bases clipped from V and 9 bases from J, the junction kept 16 bases outside the gene matches. Germline V lookup: CDR1 SGHTA, CDR2 FQGTGA. The CDR3 DNA sequence: TGTGCCAGCAGCCCAGGTCCTAGCGGTGTCACGGGGCAGTACTTC. Encoded protein: CASSPGPSGVTGQYF.

The CDR3 is CASSPRQTQETQYF. As DNA, the CDR3 is TGTGCCAGCAGTCCCAGACAGACACAAGAGACCCAGTACTTC. The chain combines TRBV12-3 or TRBV12-4 with TRBJ2-5, with D perhaps TRBD1 (5 bases). This CDR3 spans 14 amino acids. Trimming took off 5 bases at V and 2 bases at J, with 12 bases between the two ends.

The chain joins TRBV19 to TRBJ2-1, with 8 positions matching TRBD1. The germline V gene encodes CDR1 LNHDA and CDR2 SQIVND (reference sequence). The CDR3 is 16 residues long. Trimming took 4 bases from V and 6 from J; bases not matched to a gene: 11. The CDR3 sequence: CASSNPGGAGFNEQFF. CDR3 DNA: TGTGCCAGTAGTAATCCAGGGGGCGCCGGATTCAATGAGCAGTTCTTC.

This clonotype was counted a few times. This chain uses TRBV10-3 with TRBJ1-1; 9 bases are shared with TRBD1. V lost 4 bases, J lost 3 bases, and 12 bases stayed unmatched. This CDR3 contains 17 residues. The germline gives CDR1 ENHRY, CDR2 SYGVKD. The CDR3 nucleotides read TGTGCCATCAGTGGCTCCCTTGGGCGGGACAGGGACACTGAAGCTTTCTTT. This translates into CAISGSLGRDRDTEAFF.

The J gene is TRBJ2-7, the V gene TRBV2; TRBD2 might be the D (6 bases). The CDR3 extends over 16 amino acids. From germline, CDR1 is SNHLY and CDR2 FYNNEI. The V end lost 6 bases, the J end lost 0 bases, and 18 bases lay between the germline ends. CDR3 region: CASSRARDSSSYEQYF. DNA for the CDR3: TGTGCCAGCAGCCGGGCCAGGGACTCGAGCTCCTACGAGCAGTACTTC.